This T cell receptor beta chain was sequenced in a study of shared clonotypes between healthy human individuals. All the donors were Caucasian adults who lived in Nashville, Tennessee. Subsets obtained from CD4+ cells comprised CD45RA+ naive and CD45RA-negative memory cells. Sequencing used immunoSEQ multiplex PCR; TCRdb keeps in-frame clones, though not all of them. Here the sample spans around 1,000,000 clones, 60% to 80% being singletons. V shed 4 bases and J 6 bases; nucleotides not matched to a gene: 4. The CDR3 covers 13 residues. CDR1 is SNHLY and CDR2 is FYNNEI in the germline V gene. The receptor's source is a man between 18 and 35 years old in good health. Some clones in this sample may be carry-over from other donors' samples. The chain links TRBV2 to TRBJ1-1, with 8 bases fitting TRBD1. Sequences were obtained from memory CD4+ T cells from PBMCs. The subset denotes: CD45RA-negative fraction. DNA of the CDR3: TGTGCCAGCAGTGGCAGGGGGCGGGCTGAAGCTTTCTTT. The encoded protein is CASSGRGRAEAFF.